This TCR beta chain derives from a study of T-cell reconstitution after alpha-beta-depleted transplantation in children. Deletions cut 5 bases from V and 8 bases from J, with 22 bases between. Germline V gene data show CDR1 as SGHTA and CDR2 as FQGTGA. This CDR3 is 16 amino acids long. This clonotype showed up just a few times. The library targeted TCRbeta and was prepared with unique molecular identifiers. TCRdb reanalysed the PCR reads using MiXCR and keeps one entry per CDR3 protein. The sample holds 490,000 or so distinct CDR3 sequences, approximately 12% seen once. This chain uses TRBV7-3 with TRBJ2-1, with D possibly called TRBD1 or TRBD2 (6 bases each). Sequences were derived from PBMCs from the stem cell graft donor, sampled from the stem cell graft. This clonotype was sampled from a human donor who donated a stem cell graft to a child with combined immunodeficiency. CDR3 coding DNA: TGTGCCAGCAGCCCCCAACGGGGGATTCCAGGGGATGAGCAGTTCTTC. This encodes CASSPQRGIPGDEQFF.